The 20 T cell receptor beta chains listed next were all sequenced from one sample in a study of T-cell memory formation after mild COVID-19. MiXCR was run by TCRdb on the 5' RACE reads, yielding one entry per CDR3 protein. The table lists around 470,000 distinct CDR3 sequences, roughly 20% of them singletons. Sequencing was performed on PBMCs or a T cell subset sorted from them (not recorded which). These receptor sequences come from an adult woman who had mild COVID-19 (a few samples of this study predate the infection). Cell type and time point are not known.

This rearrangement joins TRBV5-4 to TRBJ1-2, with 9 bases identical to TRBD1. Germline V CDR1 and CDR2: SGHNT, YYREEE (reference sequence). CDR3 length: 15 amino acids. With V trimmed by 2 bases and J by 4 bases, 6 bases remained unmatched. In DNA, the CDR3 is TGTGCCAGCAGCTTACAGGGGGCTTCGAGCTATGGCTACACCTTC. Encoded protein: CASSLQGASSYGYTF.

This chain links TRBV11-2 with TRBJ2-1; 12 bases fit TRBD2. CDR1 and CDR2 from the germline V gene are SGHAT and FQNNGV. The J segment lost 8 bases and the V segment lost 4 bases, leaving 9 bases of the junction unmatched. The length of the CDR3 is 16 residues. The CDR3 DNA reads TGTGCCAGCAGCTCCCCTCTAGCGGGAGGGCGAGATGAGCAGTTCTTC. Protein sequence: CASSSPLAGGRDEQFF.

J is TRBJ1-3 and V is TRBV5-5; possible D gene TRBD1, 5 bases. The ends were cut back, 4 bases at V and 3 bases at J, with 8 bases in the middle. There are 13 residues in the CDR3. Germline values: CDR1 SGHKS, CDR2 YYEKEE (reference sequence). The CDR3 loop reads CASSGTYGNTIYF. The CDR3 DNA sequence: TGTGCCAGCAGCGGGACTTATGGAAACACCATATATTTT.

This clonotype was seen at least ten times. This chain connects TRBV7-2 to TRBJ2-7, with 9 positions matching TRBD1. The germline gives CDR1 SGHTA, CDR2 FQGNSA. The J segment lost 2 bases and the V segment lost 5 bases, leaving 1 base of the junction unmatched. The CDR3 spans 13 residues. CDR3 sequence reads: CASSRQGAYEQYF. CDR3 DNA sequence: TGTGCCAGCAGCCGACAGGGGGCCTACGAGCAGTACTTC. Together with reference TRBV7-2 and TRBJ2-7, the CDR3 gives the full variable domain: GAGVSQSPSNKVTEKGKDVELRCDPISGHTALYWYRQSLGQGLEFLIYFQGNSAPDKSGLPSDRFSAERTGGSVSTLTIQRTQQEDSAVYLCASSRQGAYEQYFGPGTRLTVT.

The V and J genes are TRBV7-2 and TRBJ1-6; tentative D call: TRBD1 (6 bases). Deletions cut 7 bases from V and 9 bases from J, with 22 bases between. CDR1 and CDR2 (germline): SGHTA, FQGNSA. CDR3 length: 16 amino acids. Here the CDR3 reads CASTREGGAGGSPLHF. The DNA of the CDR3 is TGTGCCAGCACCCGAGAAGGGGGGGCAGGTGGTTCACCCCTCCACTTT. Using reference TRBV7-2 and TRBJ1-6 for the parts outside the CDR3, the full variable domain is GAGVSQSPSNKVTEKGKDVELRCDPISGHTALYWYRQSLGQGLEFLIYFQGNSAPDKSGLPSDRFSAERTGGSVSTLTIQRTQQEDSAVYLCASTREGGAGGSPLHFGNGTRLTVT.

In this sample, this clonotype turned up many times. This chain links TRBV12-3 or TRBV12-4 with TRBJ2-1; D may be TRBD1 or TRBD2 (6 bases each). The CDR3 has 16 amino acids. V gave up 2 bases and J gave up 4 bases, with 15 bases separating them. CDR3 amino acids: CASSLRGGGTYNEQFF. CDR3 sequence (DNA): TGTGCCAGCAGTTTAAGAGGAGGGGGGACGTACAATGAGCAGTTCTTC.

This clonotype was found many times. A junction boundary mismatches the germline segment, possibly from a read error. The chain recombines TRBV5-1 with TRBJ2-7; D might be TRBD1 (6 bases). The CDR3 has 14 amino acids. The germline gives CDR1 SGHRS, CDR2 YFSETQ. The CDR3 nucleotides are TGTGCCAGCAGCCCCGGGCAGGGGTCCTACGAGCAGTACTTC. Its translation is CASSPGQGSYEQYF.

The CDR3 region has the DNA TGTGCCTGGAGGCAGGGCCATGAGCAGTTCTTC. Translation: CAWRQGHEQFF. The chain has TRBV30 and TRBJ2-1; possible D gene TRBD1, 5 bases. The V and J ends lost 3 bases and 8 bases respectively, with 8 bases between them. Looked up from germline, CDR1 is GTSNPN and CDR2 is SVGIG (reference sequence). The length of the CDR3 is 11 residues.

The CDR3 reads CASSLLTAMNTEAFF. The CDR3 bases are TGTGCCAGCAGCCTCTTGACAGCAATGAACACTGAAGCTTTCTTT. The chain links TRBV13 to TRBJ1-1; possible D gene TRBD1, 5 bases. The CDR3 spans 15 residues. V was clipped by 5 bases and J by 0 bases, with 13 bases between them. The germline V gene has CDR1 PRHDT and CDR2 FYEKMQ (reference sequence).

The chain links TRBV4-1 to TRBJ2-2; D not resolved. The CDR3 contains 19 residues. Germline-derived CDR1 and CDR2 are MGHRA and YSYEKL. V was trimmed by 0 bases and J by 0 bases, leaving 17 bases between them. CDR3 DNA sequence: TGCGCCAGCAGCCAAGATCCCGGCCGGCGGCCCGCGAACACCGGGGAGCTGTTTTTT. Amino acids: CASSQDPGRRPANTGELFF.

The CDR3 DNA reads TGCGCCAGCAGCCAAGTCGGGGCTGGGGTTTCACCCCTCCACTTT. Its protein is CASSQVGAGVSPLHF. The chain combines TRBV4-3 with TRBJ1-6; tentatively, D is TRBD1 (5 bases). V lost 1 base and J 9 bases, leaving 13 bases between the germline ends. CDR3 length: 15 amino acids. CDR1 is LGHNA, CDR2 YSLEER, per germline.

This clonotype was seen only a few times. Relative to the germline gene, one junction end is altered; a read error may explain this. The chain joins TRBV18 to TRBJ1-1, with a tentative D call TRBD1 (5 bases). The germline CDR1 and CDR2 sequences are KGHSH and LQKENI. CDR3 size: 13 residues. The CDR3 reads CASPSVWGTEDFF. CDR3 DNA sequence: TGTGCCAGCCCTTCTGTCTGGGGCACTGAAGATTTCTTT.

The CDR3 here is CASSLVSSIGGRNEQFF. The CDR3 DNA reads TGTGCCAGCAGCTTAGTCTCTAGCATTGGGGGAAGGAATGAGCAGTTCTTC. The chain recombines TRBV7-2 with TRBJ2-1; D is tentatively TRBD1 or TRBD2 (5 bases each). In germline, CDR1 is SGHTA, CDR2 FQGNSA. CDR3 size: 17 residues. Trimming removed 1 base at V and 7 bases at J, with 20 bases between. Looking up the rest from reference TRBV7-2 and TRBJ2-1 gives the full variable domain: GAGVSQSPSNKVTEKGKDVELRCDPISGHTALYWYRQSLGQGLEFLIYFQGNSAPDKSGLPSDRFSAERTGGSVSTLTIQRTQQEDSAVYLCASSLVSSIGGRNEQFFGPGTRLTVL.

The chain couples TRBV12-3 or TRBV12-4 to TRBJ1-5; perhaps TRBD1 as D (5 bases). There are 14 residues in the CDR3. V lost 7 bases to trimming and J lost 3 bases, with 13 bases between them. CDR3 nucleotides: TGTGCCAGCAATCGCCAGGGAGACAATCAGCCCCAGCATTTT. Protein product: CASNRQGDNQPQHF.

This clonotype has a handful of counts. The CDR3 DNA sequence: TGTGCCAGCAGCTTCCGACAGGGGGGTGAAAAACTGTTTTTT. Protein sequence: CASSFRQGGEKLFF. The J gene is TRBJ1-4, the V gene TRBV7-9; 9 nucleotides align to TRBD1. The CDR3 totals 14 residues. From germline, CDR1 is SEHNR and CDR2 FQNEAQ (reference sequence). Trimming took 3 bases from V and 7 from J; bases not matched to a gene: 3.

The chain uses TRBV28 and TRBJ2-7, with 14 bases lining up with TRBD2. Germline CDR1 and CDR2: MDHEN and SYDVKM. V shed 6 bases, J shed 4 bases, and the junction held 17 bases outside the gene matches. The CDR3 runs 19 residues. Written as DNA, the CDR3 is TGTGCCAGCAGCCCCCGATTCGTCGGGACTAGCGGGAGTGTTTACGAGCAGTACTTC. It specifies CASSPRFVGTSGSVYEQYF.

There are a few counts of this clonotype. The chain has TRBV7-6 and TRBJ2-7; the D gene is possibly TRBD2 (5 bases). V was clipped by 1 base and J by 0 bases, with 13 bases between them. The germline V gene encodes CDR1 SGHVS and CDR2 FNYEAQ. This CDR3 is built from 16 residues. CDR3 sequence: CASSLVAGIPSYEQYF. CDR3 nucleotide sequence: TGTGCCAGCAGCTTAGTTGCCGGGATTCCCTCCTACGAGCAGTACTTC.

V usage is TRBV18 and J usage is TRBJ2-5; the match to TRBD2 covers 7 bases. The CDR3 runs 13 residues. Germline V lookup: CDR1 KGHSH, CDR2 LQKENI. Unmatched junction bases numbered 1, after V lost 1 base and J lost 5 bases. CDR3 bases: TGTGCCAGCTCACCACGGCGGGGGGAGACCCAGTACTTC. Translated: CASSPRRGETQYF.

This clonotype was recorded a few times. The chain combines TRBV20-1 with TRBJ2-5, with D perhaps TRBD2 (6 bases). The CDR3 is 13 residues long. Germline CDR1 reads DFQATT; CDR2 reads SNEGSKA (reference sequence). Trimming took off 2 bases at V and 9 bases at J, with 16 bases between the two ends. The CDR3 loop is CSARKEGSRAQYF. In DNA form, the CDR3 reads TGCAGTGCTAGAAAGGAGGGCTCGAGGGCCCAGTACTTC.

This clonotype was observed a few times. The chain combines TRBV20-1 with TRBJ2-3; D is undetermined. The germline CDR1 and CDR2 sequences are DFQATT and SNEGSKA (reference sequence). The CDR3 consists of 16 residues. V lost 6 bases and J 4 bases, leaving 23 bases between the germline ends. The CDR3 nucleotides read TGCAGTGCAAAGACCGGGCCTCAAAGACGACCAGATACGCAGTATTTT. Its protein is CSAKTGPQRRPDTQYF.